This T cell receptor beta chain emerged from a study of beta chain features in type 1 diabetes. The authors reverse transcribed all of the isolated RNA, so sequencing captured expressed TCRB transcripts. Produced via immunoSEQ multiplex PCR; TCRdb's table is partial and in-frame only. The sample contains 300,000 to 350,000 clones, roughly a fifth of which appear only once. Germline lookup yields CDR1 SGHTS and CDR2 YDEGEE. The CDR3 consists of 15 residues. Losses at the gene ends were 4 bases for V and 7 bases for J; bases not matched to a gene: 5. This chain links TRBV5-8 with TRBJ2-1; TRBD2 matches at 13 bases. Sequencing used naive CD4+ T cells from blood. The source is a young woman in good health. CDR3: CASSPGLAGKNEQFF. The CDR3 DNA is TGTGCCAGCAGCCCGGGACTAGCGGGGAAGAATGAGCAGTTCTTC.